This T cell receptor beta chain was identified in a study of T cell responses to AZD1222 COVID-19 vaccine. This CDR3 spans 13 amino acids. The germline CDR1 and CDR2 sequences are MNHEY and SMNVEV (reference sequence). V was shortened by 2 bases and J by 6 bases, with 8 bases between the two germline ends. Only in-frame clones appear in the TCRdb table, and some are missing; sequencing was by immunoSEQ multiplex PCR. The table includes approximately 76,000 clones, 88% detected once. Broader study findings: Seropositive AZD1222 recipients at baseline numbered only five or six. A mostly white British donor set with more females was recruited, and clonal diversity was possibly underestimated.

In the case of this clone: Its target is unknown.

The specimen was peripheral blood, collected on day 0 of AZD1222 vaccination. The chain joins TRBV27 to TRBJ2-1; maybe TRBD2 (5 bases). The receptor was derived from an adult in good health. CDR3 region: CASSLSGSNEQFF. CDR3 coding DNA: TGTGCCAGCAGTTTAAGCGGCAGCAATGAGCAGTTCTTC.